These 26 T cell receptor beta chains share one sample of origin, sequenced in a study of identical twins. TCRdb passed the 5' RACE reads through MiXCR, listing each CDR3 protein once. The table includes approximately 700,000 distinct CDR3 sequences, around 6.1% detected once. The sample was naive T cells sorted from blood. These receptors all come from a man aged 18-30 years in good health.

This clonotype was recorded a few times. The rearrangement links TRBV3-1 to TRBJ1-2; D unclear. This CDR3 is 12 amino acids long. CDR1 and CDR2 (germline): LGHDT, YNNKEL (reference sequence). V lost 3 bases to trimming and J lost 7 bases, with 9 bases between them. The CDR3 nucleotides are TGTGCCAGCAGCCAGGCAAGGTTTGGCTACACCTTC. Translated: CASSQARFGYTF. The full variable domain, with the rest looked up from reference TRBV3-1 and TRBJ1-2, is DTAVSQTPKYLVTQMGNDKSIKCEQNLGHDTMYWYKQDSKKFLKIMFSYNNKELIINETVPNRFSPKSPDKAHLNLHINSLELGDSAVYFCASSQARFGYTFGSGTRLTVV.

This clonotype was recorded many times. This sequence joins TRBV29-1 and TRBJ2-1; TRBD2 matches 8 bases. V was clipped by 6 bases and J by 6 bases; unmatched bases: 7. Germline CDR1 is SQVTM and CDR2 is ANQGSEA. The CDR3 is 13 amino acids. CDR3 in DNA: TGCAGCGTAAGCGGGAGAGTAGTCAATGAGCAGTTCTTC. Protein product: CSVSGRVVNEQFF.

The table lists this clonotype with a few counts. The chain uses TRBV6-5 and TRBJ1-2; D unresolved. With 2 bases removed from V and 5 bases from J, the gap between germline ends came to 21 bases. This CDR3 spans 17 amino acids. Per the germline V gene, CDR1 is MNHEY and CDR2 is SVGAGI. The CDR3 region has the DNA TGTGCCAGCAGTTACGGCCCCGCCCGGAACTTTGCATATGGCTACACCTTC. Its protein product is CASSYGPARNFAYGYTF.

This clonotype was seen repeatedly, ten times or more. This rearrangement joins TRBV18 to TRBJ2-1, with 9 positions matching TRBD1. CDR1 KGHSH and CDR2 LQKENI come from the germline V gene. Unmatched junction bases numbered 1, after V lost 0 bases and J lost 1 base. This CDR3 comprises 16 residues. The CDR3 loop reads CASSPPGQGSYNEQFF. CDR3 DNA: TGTGCCAGCTCACCACCGGGACAGGGATCCTACAATGAGCAGTTCTTC.

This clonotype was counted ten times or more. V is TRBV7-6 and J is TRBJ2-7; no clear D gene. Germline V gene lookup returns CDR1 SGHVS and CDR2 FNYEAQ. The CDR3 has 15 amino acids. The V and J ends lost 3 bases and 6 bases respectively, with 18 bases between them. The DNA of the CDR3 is TGTGCCAGCAGCTTTCCGGGCCCTACTCAATCCGAGCAGTACTTC. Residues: CASSFPGPTQSEQYF.

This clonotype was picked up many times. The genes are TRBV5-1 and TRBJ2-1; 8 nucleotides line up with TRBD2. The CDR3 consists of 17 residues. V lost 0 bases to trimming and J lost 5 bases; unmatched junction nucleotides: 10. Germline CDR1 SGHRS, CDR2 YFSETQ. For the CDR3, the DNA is TGCGCCAGCAGCTTGGGGGTGCGGGAGGAGTTGAACAATGAGCAGTTCTTC. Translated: CASSLGVREELNNEQFF. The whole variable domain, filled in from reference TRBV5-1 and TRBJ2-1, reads KAGVTQTPRYLIKTRGQQVTLSCSPISGHRSVSWYQQTPGQGLQFLFEYFSETQRNKGNFPGRFSGRQFSNSRSEMNVSTLELGDSALYLCASSLGVREELNNEQFFGPGTRLTVL.

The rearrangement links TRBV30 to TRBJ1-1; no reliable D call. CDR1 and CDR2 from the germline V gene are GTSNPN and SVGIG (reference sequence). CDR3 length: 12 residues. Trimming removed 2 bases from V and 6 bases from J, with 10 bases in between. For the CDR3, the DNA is TGTGCCTGGAGTTTAGGCCTCCCTGAAGCTTTCTTT. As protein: CAWSLGLPEAFF.

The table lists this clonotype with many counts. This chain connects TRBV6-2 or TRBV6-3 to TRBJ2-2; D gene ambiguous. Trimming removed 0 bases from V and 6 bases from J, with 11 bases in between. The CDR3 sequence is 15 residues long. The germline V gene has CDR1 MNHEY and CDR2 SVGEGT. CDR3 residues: CASSYSGPRSGELFF. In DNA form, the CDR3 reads TGTGCCAGCAGTTACTCGGGTCCTAGGTCCGGGGAGCTGTTTTTT.

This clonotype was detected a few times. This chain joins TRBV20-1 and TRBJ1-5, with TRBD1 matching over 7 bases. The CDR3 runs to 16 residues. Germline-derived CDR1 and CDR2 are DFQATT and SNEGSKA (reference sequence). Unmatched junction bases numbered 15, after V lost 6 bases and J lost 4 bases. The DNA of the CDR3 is TGCAGTGCCTTCCGTAGGGGGCGGCAGGGGAATCAGCCCCAGCATTTT. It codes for CSAFRRGRQGNQPQHF.

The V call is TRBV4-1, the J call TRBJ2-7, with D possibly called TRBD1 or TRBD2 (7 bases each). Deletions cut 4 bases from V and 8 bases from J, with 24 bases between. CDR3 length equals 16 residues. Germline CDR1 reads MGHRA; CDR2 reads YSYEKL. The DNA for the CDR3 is TGCGCCAGCAGCCTACGGGGGGAGACAGGGATGAAAAAGCAGTACGTC. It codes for CASSLRGETGMKKQYV.

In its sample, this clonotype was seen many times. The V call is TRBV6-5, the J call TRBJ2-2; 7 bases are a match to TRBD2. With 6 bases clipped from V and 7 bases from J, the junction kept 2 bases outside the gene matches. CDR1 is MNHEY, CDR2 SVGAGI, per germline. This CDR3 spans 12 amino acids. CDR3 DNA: TGTGCCAGCAGAGGCGGGAGCGGGGAGCTGTTTTTT. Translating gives CASRGGSGELFF.

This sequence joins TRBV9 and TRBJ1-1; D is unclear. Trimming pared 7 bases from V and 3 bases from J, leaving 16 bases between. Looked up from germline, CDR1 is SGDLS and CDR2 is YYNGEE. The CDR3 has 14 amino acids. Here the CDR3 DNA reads TGTGCCAGCTCCCCTCTCATCCGGGACACTGAAGCTTTCTTT. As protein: CASSPLIRDTEAFF.

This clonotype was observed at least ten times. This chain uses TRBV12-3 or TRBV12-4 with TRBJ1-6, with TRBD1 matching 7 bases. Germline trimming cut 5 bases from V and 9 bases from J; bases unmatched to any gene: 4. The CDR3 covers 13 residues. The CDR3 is CASSQRTGSPLHF. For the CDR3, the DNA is TGTGCCAGCAGTCAACGGACAGGTTCACCCCTCCACTTT.

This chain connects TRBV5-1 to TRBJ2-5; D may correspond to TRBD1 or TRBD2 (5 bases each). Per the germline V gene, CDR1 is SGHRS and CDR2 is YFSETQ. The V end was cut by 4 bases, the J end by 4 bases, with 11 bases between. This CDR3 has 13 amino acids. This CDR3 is CASSQGTRETQYF. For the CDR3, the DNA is TGCGCCAGCAGCCAAGGGACCCGAGAGACCCAGTACTTC.

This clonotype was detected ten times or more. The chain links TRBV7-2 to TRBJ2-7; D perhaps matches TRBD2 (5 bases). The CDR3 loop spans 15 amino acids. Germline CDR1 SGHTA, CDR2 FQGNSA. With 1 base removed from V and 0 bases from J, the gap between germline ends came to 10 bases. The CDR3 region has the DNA TGTGCCAGCAGCTTAGGTCCTGGGAGCTCCTACGAGCAGTACGTC. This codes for CASSLGPGSSYEQYV.

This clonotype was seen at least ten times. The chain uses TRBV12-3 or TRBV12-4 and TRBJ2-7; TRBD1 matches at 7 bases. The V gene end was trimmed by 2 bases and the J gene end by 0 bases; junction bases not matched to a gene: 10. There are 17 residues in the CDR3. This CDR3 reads CASSLSWGQLHSYEQYV. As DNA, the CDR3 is TGTGCCAGCAGTTTAAGTTGGGGACAGTTACACTCCTACGAGCAGTACGTC.

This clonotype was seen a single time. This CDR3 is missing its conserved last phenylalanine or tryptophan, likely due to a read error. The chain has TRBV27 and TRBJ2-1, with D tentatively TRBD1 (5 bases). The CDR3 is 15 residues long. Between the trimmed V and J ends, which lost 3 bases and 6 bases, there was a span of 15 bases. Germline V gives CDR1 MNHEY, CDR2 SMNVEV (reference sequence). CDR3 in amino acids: CASSFRVSPGNEQFS. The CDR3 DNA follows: TGTGCCAGCAGTTTCAGGGTCTCCCCAGGCAATGAGCAGTTCTCC.

In DNA form, the CDR3 reads TGTGCCAGCAGCCTAACCGGGACTAGCGCCGTAGATACGCAGTATTTT. The encoded protein is CASSLTGTSAVDTQYF. The chain couples TRBV9 to TRBJ2-3; 10 bases agree with TRBD2. CDR3 length equals 16 residues. V shed 4 bases and J 5 bases; nucleotides not matched to a gene: 10. CDR1 is SGDLS, CDR2 YYNGEE, per germline.

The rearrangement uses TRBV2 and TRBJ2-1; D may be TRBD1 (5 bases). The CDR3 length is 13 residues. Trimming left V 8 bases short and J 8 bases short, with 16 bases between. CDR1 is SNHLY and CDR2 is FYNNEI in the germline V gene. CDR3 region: CASGAHPRDEQFF. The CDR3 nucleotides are TGTGCCAGCGGGGCCCACCCCCGGGATGAGCAGTTCTTC.

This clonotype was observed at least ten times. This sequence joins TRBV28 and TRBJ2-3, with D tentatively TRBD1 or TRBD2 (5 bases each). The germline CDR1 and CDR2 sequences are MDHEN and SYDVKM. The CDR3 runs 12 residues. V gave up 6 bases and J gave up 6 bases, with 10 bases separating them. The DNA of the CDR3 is TGTGCCAGCAGCTGGGGACGGGATACGCAGTATTTT. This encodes CASSWGRDTQYF.

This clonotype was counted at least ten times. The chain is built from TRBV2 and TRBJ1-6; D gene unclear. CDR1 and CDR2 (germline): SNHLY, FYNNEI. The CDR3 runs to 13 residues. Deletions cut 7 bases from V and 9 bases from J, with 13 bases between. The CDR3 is CASKYEFASPLHF. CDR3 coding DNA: TGTGCCAGCAAATACGAGTTCGCTTCACCCCTCCACTTT.

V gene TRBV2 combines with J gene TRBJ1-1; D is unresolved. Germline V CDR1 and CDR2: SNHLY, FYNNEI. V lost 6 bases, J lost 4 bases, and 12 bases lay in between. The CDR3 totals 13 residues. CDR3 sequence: CASRSGGVTEAFF. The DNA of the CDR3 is TGTGCCAGCAGGTCAGGTGGGGTCACTGAAGCTTTCTTT.

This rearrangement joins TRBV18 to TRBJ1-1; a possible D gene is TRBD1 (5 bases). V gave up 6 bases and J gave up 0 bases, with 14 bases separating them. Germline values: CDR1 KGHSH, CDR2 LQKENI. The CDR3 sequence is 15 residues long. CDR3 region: CASSPGPGLNTEAFF. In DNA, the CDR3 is TGTGCCAGCTCGCCTGGGCCGGGGCTGAACACTGAAGCTTTCTTT. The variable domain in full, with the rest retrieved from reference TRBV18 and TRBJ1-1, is NAGVMQNPRHLVRRRGQEARLRCSPMKGHSHVYWYRQLPEEGLKFMVYLQKENIIDESGMPKERFSAEFPKEGPSILRIQQVVRGDSAAYFCASSPGPGLNTEAFFGQGTRLTVV.

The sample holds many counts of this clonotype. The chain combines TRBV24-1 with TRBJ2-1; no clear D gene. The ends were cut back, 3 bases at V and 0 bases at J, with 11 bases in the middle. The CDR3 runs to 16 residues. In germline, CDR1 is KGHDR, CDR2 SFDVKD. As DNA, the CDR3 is TGTGCCACCAGTGATCCTGGCTGGAGCTCCTACAATGAGCAGTTCTTC. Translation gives CATSDPGWSSYNEQFF.

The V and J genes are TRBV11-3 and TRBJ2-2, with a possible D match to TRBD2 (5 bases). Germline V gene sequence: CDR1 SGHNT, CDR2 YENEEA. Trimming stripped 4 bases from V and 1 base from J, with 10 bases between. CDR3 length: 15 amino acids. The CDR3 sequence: CASSSKRGNTGELFF. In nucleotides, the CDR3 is TGTGCCAGCAGCTCTAAACGGGGGAACACCGGGGAGCTGTTTTTT.

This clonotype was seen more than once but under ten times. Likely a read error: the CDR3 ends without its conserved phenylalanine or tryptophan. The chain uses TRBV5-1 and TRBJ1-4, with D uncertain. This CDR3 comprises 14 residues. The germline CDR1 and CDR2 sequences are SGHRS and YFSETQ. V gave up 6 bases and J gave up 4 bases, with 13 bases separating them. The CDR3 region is CASNSGELNEKLFY. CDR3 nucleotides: TGCGCCAGCAACTCCGGGGAGCTTAATGAAAAACTGTTTTAT.